Following are 26 T cell receptor beta chains from one sample sequenced in a study of T cells after yellow fever vaccination. TCRdb itself ran the 5' RACE reads through MiXCR, one entry per CDR3 protein. The sample consists of about 340,000 distinct CDR3 sequences, 3% to 4.5% of them appearing once. The sample was PBMCs, taken 5 days after the yellow fever booster vaccination. Every receptor here comes from a man younger than 35 who received the YFV17D yellow fever vaccine.

This clonotype occurred a few times. V and J are TRBV3-1 and TRBJ1-3, with 7 bases lining up with TRBD1. V lost 3 bases and J lost 3; bases outside the gene matches: 8. CDR1 is LGHDT, CDR2 YNNKEL, per germline (reference sequence). CDR3 size: 16 residues. The CDR3 loop is CASSQGGGQSGNTIYF. For the CDR3, the DNA is TGTGCCAGCAGCCAGGGGGGGGGACAGAGTGGAAACACCATATATTTT.

This clonotype was detected a few times. CDR3 coding DNA: TGTGCCAGCAGCCGATCGGGACAGGTTGGAAACACCATATATTTT. This codes for CASSRSGQVGNTIYF. The genes are TRBV12-3 or TRBV12-4 and TRBJ1-3; TRBD1 matches at 8 bases. This CDR3 has 15 residues. V gave up 6 bases and J gave up 3 bases; unmatched junction bases: 7.

The chain joins TRBV23-1 to TRBJ2-7; 7 bases align to TRBD1. TRBV23-1 is given ORF status, its function remaining uncertain. Trimming cost V 2 bases and J 2 bases; bases outside gene matches: 9. The CDR3 has 16 amino acids. The CDR3 DNA sequence: TGCGCCAGCAGTCAAACTTACCGGGACAGTACCTACGAGCAGTACTTC. As protein: CASSQTYRDSTYEQYF.

This clonotype was picked up a small number of times. The chain joins TRBV7-2 to TRBJ2-7; TRBD1 might be the D (6 bases). With 5 bases removed from V and 0 bases from J, the gap between germline ends came to 11 bases. The CDR3 is made up of 14 amino acids. Germline loops: CDR1 SGHTA, CDR2 FQGNSA. CDR3 in amino acids: CASSPRGSSYEQYV. CDR3 coding DNA: TGTGCCAGCAGCCCTAGGGGGAGCTCCTACGAGCAGTACGTC.

This clonotype turned up a few times. This sequence joins TRBV18 and TRBJ2-7, with TRBD2 matching over 10 bases. The CDR3 is 14 amino acids. V lost 4 bases to trimming and J lost 4 bases; unmatched junction nucleotides: 4. CDR1 and CDR2 (germline): KGHSH, LQKENI. CDR3 in amino acids: CASSLGLAEYEQYV. DNA for the CDR3: TGTGCCAGCTCACTAGGACTAGCGGAGTACGAGCAGTACGTC.

A few counts support this clonotype. The rearrangement uses TRBV20-1 and TRBJ1-1, with a weak D call TRBD1 (6 bases). This CDR3 contains 14 residues. V lost 4 bases and J 1 base, leaving 13 bases between the germline ends. Germline loops: CDR1 DFQATT, CDR2 SNEGSKA (reference sequence). The CDR3 DNA follows: TGCAGTGCTAATACCGGGACACAGAACACTGAAGCTTTCTTT. Translated: CSANTGTQNTEAFF.

This sequence joins TRBV5-5 and TRBJ2-7; TRBD1 matches at 7 bases. CDR3 length: 14 residues. V trimming: 3 bases; J trimming: 7 bases; junction bases outside the gene matches: 10. The germline V gene encodes CDR1 SGHKS and CDR2 YYEKEE (reference sequence). The CDR3 DNA is TGTGCCAGCAGCTCGGCAATCGTGGACAGGGAGCAGTACTTC. Encoded protein: CASSSAIVDREQYF.

This clonotype was seen ten or more times. The chain links TRBV20-1 to TRBJ2-5; weak D call: TRBD2 (7 bases). The CDR3 runs to 15 residues. Germline V CDR1 and CDR2: DFQATT, SNEGSKA (reference sequence). Trimming stripped 5 bases from V and 7 bases from J, with 23 bases between. CDR3 protein: CSAGRGGATFGTQYF. The CDR3 DNA reads as TGCAGTGCTGGGCGTGGGGGGGCCACGTTCGGGACCCAGTACTTC.

This clonotype was seen a handful of times. This chain uses TRBV5-1 with TRBJ2-1; possibly TRBD1 for D (6 bases). Trimming stripped 4 bases from V and 9 bases from J, with 17 bases between. CDR3 length: 14 residues. Germline CDR1 reads SGHRS; CDR2 reads YFSETQ. DNA of the CDR3: TGCGCCAGCAGCGCCCTCAGGGGTAGTAGTGAGCAGTTCTTC. Protein product: CASSALRGSSEQFF. The full variable domain, in which reference TRBV5-1 and TRBJ2-1 provide the parts outside the CDR3, is KAGVTQTPRYLIKTRGQQVTLSCSPISGHRSVSWYQQTPGQGLQFLFEYFSETQRNKGNFPGRFSGRQFSNSRSEMNVSTLELGDSALYLCASSALRGSSEQFFGPGTRLTVL.

The chain is built from TRBV6-6 and TRBJ1-5; D gene uncertain. Trimming stripped 4 bases from V and 2 bases from J, with 9 bases between. In germline, CDR1 is MNHNY, CDR2 SVGAGI (reference sequence). The CDR3 runs 14 residues. CDR3 loop: CASSFDSGNQPQHF. In DNA form, the CDR3 reads TGTGCCAGCAGTTTCGACTCCGGCAATCAGCCCCAGCATTTT.

In its sample, this clonotype was seen a few times. The J gene is TRBJ2-2, the V gene TRBV12-3 or TRBV12-4; D unresolved. Trimming pared 8 bases from V and 1 base from J, leaving 11 bases between. The CDR3 is 14 amino acids. CDR3 sequence (DNA): TGTGCCAGCGGCCCCTACGGGAACACCGGGGAGCTGTTTTTT. Its translation is CASGPYGNTGELFF.

There are many counts of this clonotype. The V gene is TRBV15, the J gene TRBJ2-1; TRBD1 matches 12 bases. Germline CDR1 and CDR2: LNHNV and YYDKDF (reference sequence). The CDR3 spans 15 residues. After removal of 8 bases from V and 6 bases from J, the junction contained 8 bases not matched to a gene. The CDR3 loop reads CATLTGTGGFNEQFF. The CDR3 DNA is TGTGCCACCCTCACCGGGACAGGGGGCTTCAATGAGCAGTTCTTC. Variable domain in full (rest from reference TRBV15 and TRBJ2-1): DAMVIQNPRYQVTQFGKPVTLSCSQTLNHNVMYWYQQKSSQAPKLLFHYYDKDFNNEADTPDNFQSRRPNTSFCFLDIRSPGLGDTAMYLCATLTGTGGFNEQFFGPGTRLTVL.

This clonotype was seen a few times. The V call is TRBV5-1, the J call TRBJ1-2; no definite D call. CDR1 SGHRS and CDR2 YFSETQ come from the germline V gene. The CDR3 has 14 amino acids. Between the trimmed V and J ends, which lost 1 base and 2 bases, there was a span of 9 bases. This CDR3 reads CASSLRGENYGYTF. In nucleotides, the CDR3 is TGCGCCAGCAGCTTGAGAGGAGAAAACTATGGCTACACCTTC.

This clonotype has ten or more counts. V usage is TRBV20-1 and J usage is TRBJ2-4; D is undetermined. This CDR3 spans 17 amino acids. Deletions cut 6 bases from V and 0 bases from J, with 21 bases between. CDR1 and CDR2 (germline): DFQATT, SNEGSKA (reference sequence). This CDR3 reads CSAPTELSLKAKNIQYF. CDR3 nucleotide sequence: TGCAGTGCCCCGACTGAGCTGAGCCTAAAAGCCAAAAACATTCAGTACTTC.

This clonotype was detected a few times. The V gene is TRBV7-9, the J gene TRBJ2-1, with unresolved D. V lost 11 bases and J 8 bases, leaving 10 bases between the germline ends. CDR1 is SEHNR and CDR2 is FQNEAQ in the germline V gene (reference sequence). This CDR3 is built from 10 residues. The CDR3 nucleotides are TGTGCCTATTCAGACGATGAGCAGTTCTTC. The encoded protein is CAYSDDEQFF. Full variable domain (missing parts from reference TRBV7-9 and TRBJ2-1): DTGVSQNPRHKITKRGQNVTFRCDPISEHNRLYWYRQTLGQGPEFLTYFQNEAQLEKSRLLSDRFSAERPKGSFSTLEIQRTEQGDSAMYLCAYSDDEQFFGPGTRLTVL.

This clonotype was picked up a small number of times. This sequence joins TRBV7-3 and TRBJ1-2; TRBD1 aligns across 8 bases. Germline V gene sequence: CDR1 SGHTA, CDR2 FQGTGA. The CDR3 length is 13 residues. The V segment lost 4 bases and the J segment 6 bases; nucleotides outside the gene matches: 4. This CDR3 reads CASSYKTGDGYTF. Written as DNA, the CDR3 is TGTGCCAGCAGCTATAAGACAGGGGATGGCTACACCTTC.

This clonotype was picked up many times. This sequence joins TRBV6-1 and TRBJ2-2; no reliable D call. V lost 2 bases, J lost 1 base, and 11 bases lay in between. The CDR3 length is 16 residues. The V gene's germline CDR1 is MNHNS and CDR2 SASEGT. CDR3 residues: CASSELGSLNTGELFF. Here the CDR3 DNA reads TGTGCCAGCAGTGAATTGGGCAGCCTGAACACCGGGGAGCTGTTTTTT.

This clonotype turned up a few times. The V and J genes are TRBV4-1 and TRBJ1-1; D is unresolved. The CDR3 length is 14 residues. Germline CDR1 and CDR2: MGHRA and YSYEKL. V was clipped by 0 bases and J by 4 bases, with 9 bases between them. The CDR3 DNA reads TGCGCCAGCAGCCAAGACCAACTAGGCACTGAAGCTTTCTTT. Encoded protein: CASSQDQLGTEAFF.

The chain links TRBV29-1 to TRBJ2-2; 16 nucleotides agree with TRBD2. V was pared by 5 bases and J by 7 bases, with 10 bases of the junction left unmatched. CDR3 length: 17 residues. CDR1 and CDR2 from the germline V gene are SQVTM and ANQGSEA. The CDR3 DNA follows: TGCAGCGTTATGCCGGGACTAGCGGGGGGGCCTTTCGGGGAGCTGTTTTTT. It yields the protein CSVMPGLAGGPFGELFF.

The sample holds many counts of this clonotype. V and J are TRBV6-1 and TRBJ2-7; D uncertain. The CDR3 is made up of 13 amino acids. Germline V gives CDR1 MNHNS, CDR2 SASEGT. V lost 7 bases and J lost 2, with 12 bases in between. CDR3 nucleotide sequence: TGTGCCAGCAACAGCCCGGCCACCTACGAGCAGTACGTC. Its translation: CASNSPATYEQYV.

CDR3 in DNA: TGCAGCGTTGAAGCCACCCAGCGGTTAAGCCCAGATACGCAGTATTTT. Translation: CSVEATQRLSPDTQYF. The chain couples TRBV29-1 to TRBJ2-3; tentative D call: TRBD2 (5 bases). CDR1 and CDR2 from the germline V gene are SQVTM and ANQGSEA. The CDR3 extends over 16 amino acids. Trimming left V 1 base short and J 4 bases short, with 18 bases between.

This clonotype occurred many times. The V gene is TRBV6-5, the J gene TRBJ2-1, with 13 bases lining up with TRBD2. J lost 9 bases, V lost 4 bases, and 6 bases had no gene match. The CDR3 runs to 15 residues. Germline V CDR1 and CDR2: MNHEY, SVGAGI. The CDR3 nucleotides are TGTGCCAGCAGTTCTAGGACTAGCGGGGGAGGTGAGCAGTTCTTC. Translated: CASSSRTSGGGEQFF.

This clonotype was seen a handful of times. This chain uses TRBV12-3 or TRBV12-4 with TRBJ2-2, with TRBD1 matching 7 bases. This CDR3 comprises 14 residues. J gave up 4 bases and V 5 bases, and 4 bases lay outside the gene matches. In nucleotides, the CDR3 is TGTGCCAGCAGTATACAGGGGACCACCGGGGAGCTGTTTTTT. Amino acid sequence: CASSIQGTTGELFF.

This clonotype was picked up a small number of times. The V and J genes are TRBV18 and TRBJ2-7; perhaps TRBD2 as D (5 bases). The CDR3 consists of 16 residues. Trimming cost V 3 bases and J 2 bases, with 17 bases left between them. Germline-derived CDR1 and CDR2 are KGHSH and LQKENI. In DNA form, the CDR3 reads TGTGCCAGCTCACCCCAGAGCTCGACGGGGACCTACGAGCAGTACGTC. It encodes CASSPQSSTGTYEQYV.

This clonotype showed up just a few times. This chain uses TRBV3-1 with TRBJ1-2; D gene unclear. This CDR3 is built from 14 residues. The germline V and J ends were trimmed by 0 bases and 2 bases, with 7 bases remaining between them. CDR1 and CDR2 from the germline V gene are LGHDT and YNNKEL (reference sequence). This chain's CDR3 is CASSQEPRNYGYTF. The CDR3 DNA reads as TGTGCCAGCAGCCAAGAGCCCAGGAACTATGGCTACACCTTC.

The chain couples TRBV18 to TRBJ1-1; D not certain. V dropped 2 bases and J dropped 3 bases, with 16 bases sitting between them. Germline V gives CDR1 KGHSH, CDR2 LQKENI. The CDR3 sequence is 16 residues long. For the CDR3, the DNA is TGTGCCAGCTCACCATATAATGACCTTCTGGACACTGAAGCTTTCTTT. Protein: CASSPYNDLLDTEAFF. The complete variable domain, with remaining parts taken from reference TRBV18 and TRBJ1-1, reads NAGVMQNPRHLVRRRGQEARLRCSPMKGHSHVYWYRQLPEEGLKFMVYLQKENIIDESGMPKERFSAEFPKEGPSILRIQQVVRGDSAAYFCASSPYNDLLDTEAFFGQGTRLTVV.